The sequence of this T cell receptor (beta chain) was determined in a study of shared clonotypes between healthy human individuals. General study results and limits: Several donors held about 5% of naive CD4 clonotypes in common.

A note on this clone: Its antigen is unknown.

This CDR3 contains 14 residues. Germline V gene sequence: CDR1 LNHDA, CDR2 SQIVND (reference sequence). Deletions cut 6 bases from V and 2 bases from J, with 13 bases between. Data came from immunoSEQ multiplex PCR; TCRdb stores just in-frame clones and leaves some out. The table records roughly 1.4 million clones, 98% of them present only once. The chain employs TRBV19 and TRBJ1-2; perhaps TRBD1 as D (6 bases). The sequence came from a man aged 25-40 years in good health. Sequenced material: naive CD4+ T cells sorted from blood. The subset denotes: CD45RA+ positively selected. The CDR3, as DNA: TGTGCCAGTAGAGGAGACAGGTTCAACTATGGCTACACCTTC. It specifies CASRGDRFNYGYTF.